This T cell receptor (beta chain) was obtained from a study of T cell repertoires in cytomegalovirus infection. This clonotype was seen more than once but under ten times. Antigen specificity is unknown. Via MiXCR, TCRdb re-called the reads, giving one row per CDR3 protein. The table records around 430,000 distinct CDR3 sequences, approximately 42% of them present only once. From germline, CDR1 is SGHTA and CDR2 FQGNSA. The V end was cut by 2 bases, the J end by 3 bases, with 11 bases between. This CDR3 has 14 residues. The sequence was obtained from a human donor in good health (CMV status not recorded). Some clones in this sample may be carry-over from other donors' samples. This material consisted of cultured PBMCs, taken from culture after CMV antigen stimulation. The rearrangement uses TRBV7-2 and TRBJ2-7; D is undetermined. CDR3 bases: TGTGCCAGCAGCTTAAACACGCAGTTCTACGAGCAGTACTTC. The encoded protein is CASSLNTQFYEQYF.